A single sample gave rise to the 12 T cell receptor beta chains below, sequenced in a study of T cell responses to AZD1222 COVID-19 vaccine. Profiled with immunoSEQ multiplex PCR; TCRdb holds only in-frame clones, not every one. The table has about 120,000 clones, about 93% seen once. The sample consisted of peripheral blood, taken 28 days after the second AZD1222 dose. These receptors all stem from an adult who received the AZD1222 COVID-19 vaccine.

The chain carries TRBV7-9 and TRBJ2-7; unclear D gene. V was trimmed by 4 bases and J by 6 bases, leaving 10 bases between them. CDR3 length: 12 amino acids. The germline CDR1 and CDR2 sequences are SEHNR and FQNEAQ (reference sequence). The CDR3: CASSSVSPEQYF. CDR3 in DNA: TGTGCCAGCAGCTCCGTCTCCCCCGAGCAGTACTTC. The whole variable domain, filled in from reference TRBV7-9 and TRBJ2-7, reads DTGVSQNPRHKITKRGQNVTFRCDPISEHNRLYWYRQTLGQGPEFLTYFQNEAQLEKSRLLSDRFSAERPKGSFSTLEIQRTEQGDSAMYLCASSSVSPEQYFGPGTRLTVT.

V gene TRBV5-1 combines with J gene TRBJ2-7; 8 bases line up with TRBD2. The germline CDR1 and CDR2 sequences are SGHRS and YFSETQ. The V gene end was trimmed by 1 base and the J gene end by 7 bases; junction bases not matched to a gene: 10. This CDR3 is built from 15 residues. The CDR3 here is CASSLMPRGGEEQYF. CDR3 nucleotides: TGCGCCAGCAGCTTGATGCCTCGGGGGGGTGAAGAGCAGTACTTC.

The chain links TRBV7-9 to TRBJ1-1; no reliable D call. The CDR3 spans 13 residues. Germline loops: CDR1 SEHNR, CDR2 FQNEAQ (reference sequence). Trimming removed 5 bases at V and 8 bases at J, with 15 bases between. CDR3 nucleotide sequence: TGTGCCAGCAGCCCCTCACCTGGAGAAGAAGCTTTCTTT. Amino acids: CASSPSPGEEAFF.

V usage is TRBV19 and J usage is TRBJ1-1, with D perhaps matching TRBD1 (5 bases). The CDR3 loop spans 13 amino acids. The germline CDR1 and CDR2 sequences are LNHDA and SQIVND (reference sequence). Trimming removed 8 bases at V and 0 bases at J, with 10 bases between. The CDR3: CASGAGLNTEAFF. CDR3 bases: TGTGCCAGTGGAGCAGGGCTGAACACTGAAGCTTTCTTT.

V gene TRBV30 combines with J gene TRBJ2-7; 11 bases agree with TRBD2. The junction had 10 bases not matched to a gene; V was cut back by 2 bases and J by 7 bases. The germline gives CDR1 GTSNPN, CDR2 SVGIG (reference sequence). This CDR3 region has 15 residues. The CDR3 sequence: CAWSSLAGGPGEQYF. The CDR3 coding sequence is TGTGCCTGGAGTTCCTTAGCGGGAGGGCCGGGAGAGCAGTACTTC.

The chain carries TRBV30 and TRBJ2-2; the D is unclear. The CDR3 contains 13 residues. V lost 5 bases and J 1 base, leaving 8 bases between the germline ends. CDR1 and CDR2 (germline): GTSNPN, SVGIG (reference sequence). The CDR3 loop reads CAWGWENTGELFF. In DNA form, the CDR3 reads TGTGCCTGGGGATGGGAGAACACCGGGGAGCTGTTTTTT.

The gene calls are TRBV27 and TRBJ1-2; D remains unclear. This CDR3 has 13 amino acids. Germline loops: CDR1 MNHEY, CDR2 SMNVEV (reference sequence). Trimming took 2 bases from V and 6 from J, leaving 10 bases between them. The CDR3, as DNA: TGTGCCAGCAGTTTAATTCCTGGGGATGGCTACACCTTC. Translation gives CASSLIPGDGYTF.

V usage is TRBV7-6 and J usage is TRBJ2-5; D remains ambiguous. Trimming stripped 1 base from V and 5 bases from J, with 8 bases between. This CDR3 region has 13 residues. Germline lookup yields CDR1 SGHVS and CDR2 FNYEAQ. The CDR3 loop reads CASSLVPGETQYF. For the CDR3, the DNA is TGTGCCAGCAGCTTAGTTCCCGGGGAGACCCAGTACTTC.

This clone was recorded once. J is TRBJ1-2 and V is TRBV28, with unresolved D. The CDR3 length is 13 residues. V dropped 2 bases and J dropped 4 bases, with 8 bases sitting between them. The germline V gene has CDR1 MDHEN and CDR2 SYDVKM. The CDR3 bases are TGTGCCAGCAGTTTAGGGCAGACCTATGGCTACACCTTC. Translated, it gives CASSLGQTYGYTF.

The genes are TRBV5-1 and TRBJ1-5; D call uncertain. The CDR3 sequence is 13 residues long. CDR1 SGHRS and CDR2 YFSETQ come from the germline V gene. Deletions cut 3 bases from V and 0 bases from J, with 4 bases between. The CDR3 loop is CASSSNSNQPQHF. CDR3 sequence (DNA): TGCGCCAGCAGCTCTAATAGCAATCAGCCCCAGCATTTT.

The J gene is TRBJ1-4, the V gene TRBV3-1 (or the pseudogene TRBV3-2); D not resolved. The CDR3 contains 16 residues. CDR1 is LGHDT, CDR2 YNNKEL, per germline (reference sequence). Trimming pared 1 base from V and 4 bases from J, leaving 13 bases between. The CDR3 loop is CASSQAPVRGNEKLFF. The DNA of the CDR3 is TGTGCCAGCAGCCAAGCCCCGGTCCGGGGTAATGAAAAACTGTTTTTT.

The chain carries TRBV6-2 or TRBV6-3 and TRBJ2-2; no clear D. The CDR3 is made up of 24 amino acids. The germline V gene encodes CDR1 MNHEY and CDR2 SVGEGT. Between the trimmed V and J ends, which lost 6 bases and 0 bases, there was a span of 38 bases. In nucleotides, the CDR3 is TGTGCCAGCAGCCAGACGCCCGTGAAAATTGCCGCGCGAGAAGGAGAATCGAACACCGGGGAGCTGTTTTTT. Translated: CASSQTPVKIAAREGESNTGELFF.